A selection of T cell receptor beta chains follows, all from one sample in a study of human T cells and chemical hapten exposure. Using its own MiXCR run on the reads, TCRdb lists one record per CDR3 protein. The sample lists 120,000 or so distinct CDR3 sequences; 8.5% to 9% were seen once. The sequenced material came from whole blood. The receptor source for this set is a human donor in good health. Some clones in this sample may be carry-over from other donors' samples. The CDR3 runs from the conserved cysteine through the conserved F or W. The D gene is left open where the match is weak. Part of the rows lack a size; the others show once, few, many or a class for expanded clones.

len	v_gene	abundance	j_gene	d_gene	CDR3aa	CDR3nt
13	TRBV3-1	many	TRBJ1-1	.	CASSPTENTEAFF	TGTGCCAGCAGTCCGACAGAGAACACTGAAGCTTTCTTT
16	TRBV27	.	TRBJ2-3	TRBD2	CASSPTLAGNTDTQYF	TGTGCCAGCAGTCCCACTTTAGCGGGAAACACAGATACGCAGTATTTT
16	TRBV11-3	many	TRBJ2-7	TRBD2	CASSLPSGNASYEQYF	TGTGCCAGCAGCTTACCGAGCGGGAACGCATCCTACGAGCAGTACTTC
15	TRBV14	.	TRBJ2-1	.	CASSQARTSSNEQFF	TGTGCCAGCAGCCAAGCCCGGACTTCCTCAAATGAGCAGTTCTTC
14	TRBV10-3	.	TRBJ1-1	.	CAIGEPGQNTEAFF	TGTGCCATCGGGGAGCCAGGGCAAAACACTGAAGCTTTCTTT
13	TRBV6-5	.	TRBJ1-1	.	CASSGSRGTLAFF	TGTGCCAGCAGTGGTTCGCGAGGAACCCTAGCTTTCTTT
15	TRBV11-2	.	TRBJ2-3	.	CASSLSPLNTDTQYF	TGTGCCAGCAGCTTGTCACCTCTCAACACAGATACGCAGTATTTT
15	TRBV11-3	many	TRBJ1-4	TRBD1	CASSRDGTGNEKLFF	TGTGCCAGCAGCCGTGACGGGACAGGGAATGAAAAACTGTTTTTT
15	TRBV6-5	many	TRBJ1-5	.	CASSYSAGIDQPQHF	TGTGCCAGCAGTTACTCGGCAGGGATCGACCAGCCCCAGCATTTT
16	TRBV20-1	many	TRBJ1-5	TRBD1	CSARDIGGQGNQPQHF	TGCAGTGCTAGAGATATCGGAGGACAGGGCAATCAGCCCCAGCATTTT
14	TRBV6-5	many	TRBJ1-2	.	CASSYGRGGYGYTF	TGTGCCAGCAGTTACGGCAGGGGAGGGTATGGCTACACCTTC
17	TRBV12-3/TRBV12-4	few	TRBJ2-3	TRBD2	CASSFTSGGARGDTQYF	TGTGCCAGCAGTTTTACAAGCGGGGGGGCCCGGGGAGATACGCAGTATTTT
13	TRBV6-6	many	TRBJ2-1	.	CASRDRGDNEQFF	TGTGCCAGCAGGGACCGTGGGGACAATGAGCAGTTCTTC
14	TRBV6-1	.	TRBJ2-7	.	CASSEPGKAYEQYF	TGTGCCAGCAGTGAACCCGGGAAAGCCTACGAGCAGTACTTC
12	TRBV27	many	TRBJ1-6	.	CASSLKGEPLHF	TGTGCCAGCAGTTTAAAAGGGGAGCCCCTCCACTTT
16	TRBV7-8	.	TRBJ1-3	TRBD1	CASSLVGQGAGNTIYF	TGTGCCAGCAGCTTAGTGGGCCAGGGGGCAGGAAACACCATATATTTT
14	TRBV19	once	TRBJ1-5	.	CASSISVVNQPQHF	TGTGCCAGTAGTATATCTGTGGTGAATCAGCCCCAGCATTTT
11	TRBV6-1	.	TRBJ2-7	.	CASSAPREQYF	TGTGCCAGCAGTGCCCCCCGCGAGCAGTACTTC
12	TRBV5-4	.	TRBJ1-1	.	CASSAMNTEAFF	TGTGCCAGCAGTGCCATGAACACTGAAGCTTTCTTT
16	TRBV5-4	.	TRBJ2-2	TRBD2	CASSAGLAGHTGELFF	TGTGCCAGCAGCGCGGGACTAGCGGGCCACACCGGGGAGCTGTTTTTT
14	TRBV4-1	.	TRBJ2-7	.	CASSSGPFSYEQYF	TGCGCCAGCAGCAGCGGACCGTTCTCCTACGAGCAGTACTTC
16	TRBV27	many	TRBJ2-7	TRBD1	CASSPSPGQGPYEQYF	TGTGCCAGCAGTCCGAGTCCGGGACAGGGACCTTACGAGCAGTACTTC